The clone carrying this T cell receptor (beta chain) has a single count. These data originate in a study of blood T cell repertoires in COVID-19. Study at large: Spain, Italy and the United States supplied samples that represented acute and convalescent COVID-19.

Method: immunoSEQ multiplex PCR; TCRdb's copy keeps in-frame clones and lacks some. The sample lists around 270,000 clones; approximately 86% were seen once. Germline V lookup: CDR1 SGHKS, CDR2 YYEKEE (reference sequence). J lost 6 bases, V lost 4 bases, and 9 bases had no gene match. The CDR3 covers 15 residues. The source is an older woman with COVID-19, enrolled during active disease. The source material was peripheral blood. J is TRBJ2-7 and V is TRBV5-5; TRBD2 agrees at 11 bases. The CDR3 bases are TGTGCCAGCAGCGCTACTAGCGGGAGTTTGGGCGAGCAGTACTTC. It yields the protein CASSATSGSLGEQYF.